This TCR beta chain was retrieved from a study of blood T cell repertoires in COVID-19. Overall study: COVID-19 samples collected from the United States, Italy and Spain covered acute and convalescent phases. The analysed material was cDNA or gDNA that came from T cells, B-cell-depleted T cells, or PBMCs.

Per the original methods: Amplification from reference gene primers served as the basis for estimated nucleated cell counts. Method: immunoSEQ multiplex PCR; TCRdb's copy keeps in-frame clones and lacks some. V, J and clone size derive from that table, while D and trimming were established from the DNA sequence. The sample comprises 130,000 to 150,000 clones, under 90% of which are singletons, and about 5.8% rests with the top ten. This clone occurred once. V lost 0 bases to trimming and J lost 7 bases, with 7 bases between them. CDR3 length equals 14 residues. Germline-derived CDR1 and CDR2 are LGHDT and YNNKEL (reference sequence).

The TCR originated in a human donor in a cohort sampled during active COVID-19. The sample taken for sequencing was peripheral blood. The chain uses TRBV3-1 (or the pseudogene TRBV3-2) and TRBJ1-6; D unclear. The CDR3 region is CASSQDYANSPLHF. In DNA form, the CDR3 reads TGTGCCAGCAGCCAAGATTACGCGAATTCACCCCTCCACTTT.